The 9 T cell receptor beta chains below were found in one sample sequenced in a study of OX40 agonist ivuxolimab in advanced cancers. Repertoires were generated with immunoSEQ multiplex PCR, while TCRdb's copy carries only in-frame clones and drops some. The sample contains roughly 67,000 clones, more than 75% of which appear only once. Sample: CD4+ or CD8+ T cells sorted from blood, taken in a trial of the OX40 agonist ivuxolimab. The receptors were sampled from an adult with an advanced solid tumor such as melanoma, head and neck, liver or kidney cancer.

For this clone: Within the sample, other DNA sequences also encode this same CDR3. The chain recombines TRBV27 with TRBJ1-1; the D gene is possibly TRBD1 (6 bases). Per the germline V gene, CDR1 is MNHEY and CDR2 is SMNVEV (reference sequence). The CDR3 covers 13 residues. The germline V and J ends were trimmed by 2 bases and 5 bases, with 9 bases remaining between them. The CDR3 sequence: CASSLRGGTEAFF. In nucleotides, the CDR3 is TGTGCCAGCAGTTTAAGGGGGGGGACTGAAGCTTTCTTT.

The chain uses TRBV28 and TRBJ1-2; 7 positions match TRBD1. The CDR3 has 15 amino acids. Germline V gene sequence: CDR1 MDHEN, CDR2 SYDVKM. V was clipped by 4 bases and J by 4 bases; unmatched bases: 9. The CDR3 reads CASSSNQGGFYGYTF. In nucleotides, the CDR3 is TGTGCCAGCAGTTCAAATCAGGGGGGCTTCTATGGCTACACCTTC.

The chain uses TRBV18 and TRBJ1-2; weak D call: TRBD1 (5 bases). Trimming stripped 4 bases from V and 1 base from J, with 7 bases between. Germline CDR1 and CDR2: KGHSH and LQKENI. The CDR3 totals 13 residues. The CDR3 DNA reads as TGTGCCAGCTCACTAGGGGATAACTATGGCTACACCTTC. Translation: CASSLGDNYGYTF.

The chain combines TRBV19 with TRBJ2-6; 7 bases line up with TRBD1. Germline V CDR1 and CDR2: LNHDA, SQIVND (reference sequence). After removal of 4 bases from V and 4 bases from J, the junction contained 7 bases not matched to a gene. CDR3 length equals 16 residues. CDR3 sequence: CASSSADRAGANVLTF. The CDR3 nucleotides are TGTGCCAGTAGTAGTGCCGACAGGGCCGGGGCCAACGTCCTGACTTTC.

The gene calls are TRBV10-3 and TRBJ2-7; TRBD1 matches at 11 bases. V shed 10 bases, J shed 7 bases, and the junction held 9 bases outside the gene matches. The germline V gene has CDR1 ENHRY and CDR2 SYGVKD. The CDR3 is 13 residues long. CDR3 region: CATMDRGLGEQYF. The CDR3 DNA is TGTGCCACAATGGACAGGGGGCTTGGGGAGCAGTACTTC.

This clone was seen just once. The chain employs TRBV6-1 and TRBJ1-1; D gene uncertain. The CDR3 extends over 16 amino acids. CDR1 and CDR2 (germline): MNHNS, SASEGT. Trimming cost V 3 bases and J 0 bases, with 14 bases left between them. The CDR3: CASSDFRFPMNTEAFF. Written as DNA, the CDR3 is TGTGCCAGCAGTGATTTTAGGTTCCCCATGAACACTGAAGCTTTCTTT.

The V and J genes are TRBV5-4 and TRBJ1-4, with TRBD1 matching over 8 bases. V lost 6 bases, J lost 5 bases, and 6 bases stayed unmatched. In germline, CDR1 is SGHNT, CDR2 YYREEE (reference sequence). CDR3 length: 14 amino acids. CDR3: CASIRDRRNEKLFF. DNA for the CDR3: TGTGCCAGCATCCGGGACAGGAGAAATGAAAAACTGTTTTTT.

This chain joins TRBV7-2 and TRBJ1-5; no definite D call. The V end was cut by 4 bases, the J end by 9 bases, with 10 bases between. Germline lookup yields CDR1 SGHTA and CDR2 FQGNSA. This CDR3 has 12 residues. CDR3 sequence (DNA): TGTGCCAGCAGCTCGCTGAGGTTGCCCCAGCATTTT. Protein sequence: CASSSLRLPQHF.

CDR3 protein: CATTAGGTYNEQFF. CDR3 nucleotide sequence: TGTGCCACTACGGCGGGGGGCACCTACAATGAGCAGTTCTTC. The gene calls are TRBV28 and TRBJ2-1; 8 nucleotides line up with TRBD2. Trimming cost V 10 bases and J 2 bases; bases outside gene matches: 7. Germline V gene lookup returns CDR1 MDHEN and CDR2 SYDVKM. This CDR3 has 14 amino acids.